This TCR beta chain is drawn from a study of graft-versus-host responses after intestinal transplantation. In the study overall: Anti-thymocyte globulin was used for induction in all recipients, who then took tacrolimus and steroids for approximately 3 years.

TCRdb's copy holds only in-frame clones and misses some; the assay was immunoSEQ multiplex PCR. This sample yields about 130,000 clones, of which around nine tenths are seen a single time; approximately 0.17% belongs to the top ten. With regard to this clone: Antigen unknown.

This CDR3 contains 14 residues. Germline lookup yields CDR1 SGHDT and CDR2 YYEEEE. Trimming took 4 bases from V and 7 from J; bases not matched to a gene: 7. Study conclusions and caveats: Early post-transplant falls in HvG clones accompanied the peak levels of circulating GvH clones.

The sequence came from a human donor who received an intestinal transplant. The rearrangement joins TRBV5-6 to TRBJ1-1; TRBD1 matches 10 bases. This specimen consisted of unstimulated CD4+ T cells sorted from spleen or lymph node cells, obtained before intestinal transplant. The CDR3, as DNA: TGTGCCAGCAGCCAACGACAGGGGGCCGGTGAAGCTTTCTTT. It specifies CASSQRQGAGEAFF.